The 26 T cell receptor beta chains in this list originate from one sample, sequenced in a study of spatial heterogeneity in lung cancer. MiXCR, run by TCRdb on the 5' RACE reads, gives a single entry per CDR3 protein. The sample contains some 120,000 distinct CDR3 sequences, more than 10% of which appear only once. The time point was: blood at routine non-recurrence follow-up after resection. Whole RNA came from tumor, nontumor lung or frozen PBMC and was sequenced without being sorted. The sequencing here drew on PBMCs, taken at follow-up. The origin of the receptors is a male donor with early-stage non-small cell lung cancer.

J is TRBJ1-5 and V is TRBV11-2; maybe TRBD1 (5 bases). V dropped 5 bases and J dropped 5 bases, with 16 bases sitting between them. Per the germline V gene, CDR1 is SGHAT and CDR2 is FQNNGV. This CDR3 is 15 amino acids long. CDR3 loop: CASSPTEGRDQPQHF. CDR3 bases: TGTGCCAGCAGCCCCACCGAGGGGAGGGATCAGCCCCAGCATTTT.

The chain employs TRBV3-1 and TRBJ1-1; 10 nucleotides agree with TRBD1. Germline V gene sequence: CDR1 LGHDT, CDR2 YNNKEL (reference sequence). The CDR3 is 14 residues long. V lost 4 bases and J lost 3; bases outside the gene matches: 2. The CDR3 DNA sequence: TGTGCCAGCAGCCTAGGGACAGGGGACACTGAAGCTTTCTTT. As protein: CASSLGTGDTEAFF.

This clonotype was seen a handful of times. CDR3 coding DNA: TGCGCCAGCAGTGAGGGGACCTACAGGGCTCGGGCCAAAAACATTCAGTACTTC. Its translation: CASSEGTYRARAKNIQYF. The V call is TRBV10-2, the J call TRBJ2-4; D is perhaps TRBD1 (6 bases). This CDR3 has 18 amino acids. Trimming shortened V by 2 bases and J by 1 base, and 18 bases separated the two germline ends. Germline CDR1 reads WSHSY; CDR2 reads SAAADI.

V gene TRBV7-2 combines with J gene TRBJ2-1, with unresolved D. CDR3 length: 13 amino acids. Trimming shortened V by 5 bases and J by 10 bases, and 15 bases separated the two germline ends. Germline CDR1 and CDR2: SGHTA and FQGNSA. The CDR3 DNA reads as TGTGCCAGCAGCCCTGCTGCCCTTGGGGAGCAGTTCTTC. Translation gives CASSPAALGEQFF.

This clonotype was found many times. The V call is TRBV3-1, the J call TRBJ1-1; no firm D call. This CDR3 has 13 residues. Germline V gives CDR1 LGHDT, CDR2 YNNKEL (reference sequence). V lost 4 bases, J lost 3 bases, and 9 bases lay in between. The DNA for the CDR3 is TGTGCCAGCAGCCTAACACGTCACACTGAAGCTTTCTTT. Its translation: CASSLTRHTEAFF.

A few counts support this clonotype. This rearrangement joins TRBV7-9 to TRBJ2-5, with D perhaps given as TRBD1 or TRBD2 (7 bases each). Germline V gives CDR1 SEHNR, CDR2 FQNEAQ (reference sequence). The V and J ends lost 5 bases and 9 bases respectively, with 19 bases between them. This CDR3 has 14 amino acids. The CDR3 nucleotides are TGTGCCAGCAGCGCAGGGATGACAGGGAGGGCCCAGTACTTC. It codes for CASSAGMTGRAQYF.

V and J are TRBV30 and TRBJ2-3; 12 bases match TRBD2. Germline values: CDR1 GTSNPN, CDR2 SVGIG (reference sequence). The CDR3 is 14 amino acids. After removal of 7 bases from V and 3 bases from J, the junction contained 5 bases not matched to a gene. The chain's CDR3 is CAFRLAGVTDTQYF. CDR3 DNA: TGTGCCTTTCGACTAGCGGGGGTGACAGATACGCAGTATTTT. Full variable domain (outside the CDR3, taken from reference TRBV30 and TRBJ2-3): SQTIHQWPATLVQPVGSPLSLECTVEGTSNPNLYWYRQAAGRGLQLLFYSVGIGQISSEVPQNLSASRPQDRQFILSSKKLLLSDSGFYLCAFRLAGVTDTQYFGPGTRLTVL.

This chain connects TRBV28 to TRBJ1-5; 8 positions agree with TRBD1. CDR3 length: 16 residues. V was pared by 6 bases and J by 11 bases, with 18 bases of the junction left unmatched. Germline-derived CDR1 and CDR2 are MDHEN and SYDVKM. The CDR3, as DNA: TGTGCCAGCAGCTCGCCCAGGGGGCGGGTAATCATGACCCAGCATTTT. Translated: CASSSPRGRVIMTQHF.

The rearrangement joins TRBV6-5 to TRBJ1-2; D gene uncertain. Between the trimmed V and J ends, which lost 5 bases and 5 bases, there was a span of 18 bases. Germline assignment: CDR1 MNHEY and CDR2 SVGAGI. The CDR3 is 15 residues long. The CDR3 here is CASSPDGAGIYGYTF. CDR3 bases: TGTGCCAGCAGTCCCGACGGCGCGGGAATTTATGGCTACACCTTC.

This clonotype was seen only a few times. The genes are TRBV15 and TRBJ1-2; D uncertain. V was trimmed by 1 base and J by 4 bases, leaving 16 bases between them. The germline V gene has CDR1 LNHNV and CDR2 YYDKDF (reference sequence). CDR3 length equals 16 residues. The CDR3 DNA reads TGTGCCACCAGCAGAGGGCCGGTCGGGCTTGGCTATGGCTACACCTTC. This translates into CATSRGPVGLGYGYTF.

This chain joins TRBV11-2 and TRBJ2-7; no reliable D call. CDR1 SGHAT and CDR2 FQNNGV come from the germline V gene. The length of the CDR3 is 14 residues. V lost 0 bases and J lost 2, with 8 bases in between. CDR3 region: CASSLDHRAYEQYF. The DNA for the CDR3 is TGTGCCAGCAGCTTAGATCATAGGGCCTACGAGCAGTACTTC.

CDR3 bases: TGTGCCAGCAGCGTAGCCCCAGGGACACCTTACGAGCAGTACTTC. Translation gives CASSVAPGTPYEQYF. This chain joins TRBV9 and TRBJ2-7, with D maybe TRBD1 (6 bases). Germline CDR1 is SGDLS and CDR2 is YYNGEE. V was clipped by 0 bases and J by 4 bases, with 14 bases between them. CDR3 length equals 15 residues.

The V call is TRBV15, the J call TRBJ2-2; 7 bases are shared with TRBD2. Trimming removed 1 base from V and 3 bases from J; junction bases left unmatched: 8. Germline V CDR1 and CDR2: LNHNV, YYDKDF (reference sequence). This CDR3 is 17 amino acids long. The DNA of the CDR3 is TGTGCCACCAGCAGAGGATTCGGGGGGACGGACACCGGGGAGCTGTTTTTT. The encoded protein is CATSRGFGGTDTGELFF. Full variable domain (outside the CDR3, taken from reference TRBV15 and TRBJ2-2): DAMVIQNPRYQVTQFGKPVTLSCSQTLNHNVMYWYQQKSSQAPKLLFHYYDKDFNNEADTPDNFQSRRPNTSFCFLDIRSPGLGDTAMYLCATSRGFGGTDTGELFFGEGSRLTVL.

This clonotype was found a few times. This rearrangement joins TRBV30 to TRBJ2-1; no definite D call. This CDR3 has 13 amino acids. Germline lookup yields CDR1 GTSNPN and CDR2 SVGIG (reference sequence). The germline V and J ends were trimmed by 2 bases and 10 bases, with 15 bases remaining between them. CDR3 DNA: TGTGCCTGGAGTTCTACCGGGTCCTCGGAGCAGTTCTTC. Its protein is CAWSSTGSSEQFF.

This clonotype was counted between two and nine times. The chain has TRBV5-4 and TRBJ2-5; D is possibly TRBD2 (5 bases). Germline CDR1 reads SGHNT; CDR2 reads YYREEE (reference sequence). CDR3 length equals 15 residues. V lost 1 base to trimming and J lost 2 bases, with 12 bases between them. In DNA form, the CDR3 reads TGTGCCAGCAGCTTGAGTTGGAGGACTCAAGAGACCCAGTACTTC. Protein product: CASSLSWRTQETQYF.

The chain is built from TRBV28 and TRBJ2-7; D remains unclear. This CDR3 spans 15 amino acids. Germline CDR1 and CDR2: MDHEN and SYDVKM. The ends were cut back, 2 bases at V and 3 bases at J, with 14 bases in the middle. CDR3 in amino acids: CASSLVFPTNYEQYF. The CDR3 DNA sequence: TGTGCCAGCAGTTTAGTTTTCCCTACTAACTACGAGCAGTACTTC.

The V and J genes are TRBV12-3 or TRBV12-4 and TRBJ1-1; 9 bases agree with TRBD1. The V and J ends lost 3 bases and 6 bases, in that order; junction bases with no gene match: 8. The CDR3 totals 15 residues. The CDR3 loop reads CASSFGTGLGPEAFF. The CDR3 nucleotides are TGTGCCAGCAGTTTCGGGACAGGGCTCGGACCTGAAGCTTTCTTT.

In this sample, this clonotype turned up a few times. The chain joins TRBV2 to TRBJ1-5; maybe TRBD1 (5 bases). Germline V gene sequence: CDR1 SNHLY, CDR2 FYNNEI. V lost 5 bases and J 4 bases, leaving 12 bases between the germline ends. This CDR3 spans 14 amino acids. The CDR3 region is CASSPEWGNQPQHF. CDR3 sequence (DNA): TGTGCCAGCAGTCCTGAGTGGGGGAATCAGCCCCAGCATTTT.

In its sample, this clonotype was seen a few times. This chain connects TRBV6-4 to TRBJ2-3, with 14 bases fitting TRBD2. The CDR3 extends over 16 amino acids. V trimming: 0 bases; J trimming: 4 bases; junction bases outside the gene matches: 0. The V gene's germline CDR1 is MRHNA and CDR2 SNTAGT. The CDR3 sequence: CASSDSTSGGADTQYF. The CDR3, as DNA: TGTGCCAGCAGTGACTCGACTAGCGGGGGGGCAGATACGCAGTATTTT.

This clonotype was found a few times. This sequence joins TRBV27 and TRBJ2-7; D gene uncertain. The CDR3 consists of 12 residues. The germline V and J ends were trimmed by 8 bases and 5 bases, with 13 bases remaining between them. Germline loops: CDR1 MNHEY, CDR2 SMNVEV (reference sequence). In DNA, the CDR3 is TGTGCCAGCTGTGAAGGGTGCCACGAGCAGTACTTC. Translation gives CASCEGCHEQYF.

This chain connects TRBV29-1 to TRBJ2-7, with 9 bases aligning to TRBD1. CDR3 length: 14 residues. CDR1 SQVTM and CDR2 ANQGSEA come from the germline V gene. J was trimmed by 4 bases and V by 6 bases; bases with no gene match: 10. In DNA, the CDR3 is TGCAGCGTGGAAACAGGGGGCACCTCTTACGAGCAGTACTTC. Encoded protein: CSVETGGTSYEQYF.

The gene calls are TRBV4-1 and TRBJ1-1; D ambiguous. Germline-derived CDR1 and CDR2 are MGHRA and YSYEKL. Trimming cost V 3 bases and J 0 bases, with 14 bases left between them. The CDR3 has 16 amino acids. The CDR3: CASSHAPIRMNTEAFF. CDR3 DNA sequence: TGCGCCAGCAGCCATGCCCCCATACGGATGAACACTGAAGCTTTCTTT.

The chain couples TRBV20-1 to TRBJ1-1; a possible D gene is TRBD1 (5 bases). Germline CDR1 DFQATT, CDR2 SNEGSKA (reference sequence). This CDR3 comprises 14 residues. V lost 3 bases to trimming and J lost 1 base, with 12 bases between them. CDR3 sequence reads: CSARSMGPNTEAFF. The CDR3 DNA reads TGCAGTGCTAGGTCTATGGGACCGAACACTGAAGCTTTCTTT.

This clonotype showed up just a few times. The rearrangement uses TRBV4-2 and TRBJ2-1; D assignment may be TRBD1 or TRBD2 (5 bases each). Trimming pared 1 base from V and 7 bases from J, leaving 11 bases between. The CDR3 is 14 residues long. The germline CDR1 and CDR2 sequences are LGHNA and YNFKEQ. CDR3 region: CASSQAGTGNEQFF. CDR3 DNA sequence: TGTGCCAGCAGCCAAGCCGGGACGGGAAATGAGCAGTTCTTC.

This chain joins TRBV28 and TRBJ2-2; D may be TRBD1 or TRBD2 (5 bases each). Germline V gives CDR1 MDHEN, CDR2 SYDVKM. V dropped 7 bases and J dropped 1 base, with 10 bases sitting between them. This CDR3 region has 14 residues. Here the CDR3 reads CASKRQGNTGELFF. In DNA, the CDR3 is TGTGCCAGCAAGCGGCAGGGGAACACCGGGGAGCTGTTTTTT. The variable domain in full, with the rest retrieved from reference TRBV28 and TRBJ2-2, is DVKVTQSSRYLVKRTGEKVFLECVQDMDHENMFWYRQDPGLGLRLIYFSYDVKMKEKGDIPEGYSVSREKKERFSLILESASTNQTSMYLCASKRQGNTGELFFGEGSRLTVL.

The sample holds a few counts of this clonotype. V and J are TRBV28 and TRBJ1-5; TRBD1 aligns across 9 bases. The CDR3 contains 17 residues. The J segment lost 9 bases and the V segment lost 6 bases, leaving 18 bases of the junction unmatched. The germline CDR1 and CDR2 sequences are MDHEN and SYDVKM. The CDR3 bases are TGTGCCAGCAGACCTAGTTGGGGGACAGGGCCCCAAGGGCCCCAGCATTTT. It translates to CASRPSWGTGPQGPQHF.